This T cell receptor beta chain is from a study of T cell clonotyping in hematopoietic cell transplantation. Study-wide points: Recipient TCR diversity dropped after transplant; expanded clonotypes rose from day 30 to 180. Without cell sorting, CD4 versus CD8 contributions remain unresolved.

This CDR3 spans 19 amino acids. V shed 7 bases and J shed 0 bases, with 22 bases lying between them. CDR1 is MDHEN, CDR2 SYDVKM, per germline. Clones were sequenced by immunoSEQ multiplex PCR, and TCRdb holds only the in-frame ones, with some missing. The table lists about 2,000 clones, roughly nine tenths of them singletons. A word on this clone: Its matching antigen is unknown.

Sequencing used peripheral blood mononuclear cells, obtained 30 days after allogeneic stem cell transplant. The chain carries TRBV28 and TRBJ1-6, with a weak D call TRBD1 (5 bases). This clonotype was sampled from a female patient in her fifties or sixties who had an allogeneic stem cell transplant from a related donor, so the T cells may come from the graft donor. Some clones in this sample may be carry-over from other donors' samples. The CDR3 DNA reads TGTGCCAGCAATCTCCATCGGGGGTTCCTTAGCTCCTATAATTCACCCCTCCACTTT. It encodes CASNLHRGFLSSYNSPLHF.